These 15 T cell receptor beta chains originate from one sample sequenced in a study of response to subunit inactivated influenza vaccine. From the RT-PCR reads, TCRdb called clonotypes with MiXCR, one entry per CDR3 protein. The sample has almost 250,000 distinct CDR3 sequences; 12% are singletons. Source: non-naive T cells sorted from PBMCs, taken about 14 days before vaccination. The source of these receptors is a man aged 45-60 years who received an inactivated influenza vaccine.

This clonotype showed up just a few times. The chain recombines TRBV6-2 or TRBV6-3 with TRBJ1-2; D remains ambiguous. CDR3 size: 17 residues. Trimming removed 2 bases at V and 0 bases at J, with 16 bases between. Germline loops: CDR1 MNHEY, CDR2 SVGEGT. CDR3 loop: CASSYPSWTATNYGYTF. The CDR3 bases are TGTGCCAGCAGTTACCCCTCCTGGACGGCGACTAACTATGGCTACACCTTC.

V usage is TRBV6-1 and J usage is TRBJ1-2, with D possibly TRBD1 on 6 matching bases. V was trimmed by 3 bases and J by 4 bases, leaving 9 bases between them. The CDR3 is made up of 13 amino acids. CDR1 MNHNS and CDR2 SASEGT come from the germline V gene. The chain's CDR3 is CASSDGGSYGYTF. The CDR3 coding sequence is TGTGCCAGCAGTGACGGGGGCTCCTATGGCTACACCTTC.

This clonotype was picked up a small number of times. The gene calls are TRBV19 and TRBJ2-2; D is unresolved. CDR3 length equals 14 residues. In germline, CDR1 is LNHDA, CDR2 SQIVND (reference sequence). V lost 3 bases to trimming and J lost 3 bases, with 8 bases between them. The CDR3 nucleotides read TGTGCCAGTAGTATGGGCGGATACACCGGGGAGCTGTTTTTT. Its protein is CASSMGGYTGELFF.

V and J are TRBV9 and TRBJ2-3; D is perhaps TRBD1 (6 bases). CDR3 length: 15 amino acids. V was shortened by 4 bases and J by 3 bases, with 15 bases between the two germline ends. Germline-derived CDR1 and CDR2 are SGDLS and YYNGEE. The CDR3 sequence: CASSTSQGRTDTQYF. CDR3 bases: TGTGCCAGCAGCACCTCACAGGGTCGAACAGATACGCAGTATTTT.

This clonotype was detected only a few times. The chain is built from TRBV20-1 and TRBJ2-3; D is perhaps TRBD2 (5 bases). The germline CDR1 and CDR2 sequences are DFQATT and SNEGSKA (reference sequence). V was cut by 5 bases and J by 0 bases, with 15 bases left in between. This CDR3 is built from 15 residues. CDR3 DNA: TGCAGTGCTCTAGCCAGCGGCGGGAGCACAGATACGCAGTATTTT. Amino acids: CSALASGGSTDTQYF.

This clonotype showed up many times. The rearrangement uses TRBV7-9 and TRBJ2-2; possible D gene TRBD2, 5 bases. CDR1 is SEHNR and CDR2 is FQNEAQ in the germline V gene (reference sequence). V shed 0 bases and J shed 3 bases, with 8 bases lying between them. The CDR3 runs 15 residues. The CDR3 is CASSLARGHTGELFF. The CDR3 DNA is TGTGCCAGCAGCTTAGCGCGAGGGCACACCGGGGAGCTGTTTTTT.

This clonotype was recorded a few times. The chain recombines TRBV5-1 with TRBJ2-3; D call uncertain. The CDR3 runs 16 residues. V lost 3 bases and J lost 1, with 15 bases in between. Germline V gives CDR1 SGHRS, CDR2 YFSETQ. The CDR3 DNA reads TGCGCCAGCAGCTCAACAAAGGGTCCTGGCACAGATACGCAGTATTTT. Translating it yields CASSSTKGPGTDTQYF. Complete variable domain (other parts from reference TRBV5-1 and TRBJ2-3): KAGVTQTPRYLIKTRGQQVTLSCSPISGHRSVSWYQQTPGQGLQFLFEYFSETQRNKGNFPGRFSGRQFSNSRSEMNVSTLELGDSALYLCASSSTKGPGTDTQYFGPGTRLTVL.

CDR3 nucleotides: TGTGCCAGCAGTCCGAGGGGGCTCGCCTATAATTCACCCCTCCACTTT. As protein: CASSPRGLAYNSPLHF. The rearrangement links TRBV28 to TRBJ1-6; 7 bases are a match to TRBD1. The germline V gene encodes CDR1 MDHEN and CDR2 SYDVKM. V was clipped by 5 bases and J by 2 bases; unmatched bases: 6. CDR3 size: 16 residues.

In this sample, this clonotype turned up many times. The chain carries TRBV29-1 and TRBJ2-5, with a weak D call TRBD1 (5 bases). Trimming shortened V by 4 bases and J by 5 bases, and 14 bases separated the two germline ends. CDR1 is SQVTM, CDR2 ANQGSEA, per germline. This CDR3 has 13 residues. The CDR3 coding sequence is TGCAGCGTTGTGGTAGGGGTTTCGGAGACCCAGTACTTC. This encodes CSVVVGVSETQYF.

V and J are TRBV7-2 and TRBJ2-1; 14 bases map to TRBD2. Germline CDR1 reads SGHTA; CDR2 reads FQGNSA. CDR3 length: 16 amino acids. The ends lost 7 bases at V and 9 bases at J; junction bases unmatched: 11. The CDR3 DNA reads as TGTGCCAGCACTCCTTTGGGACTAGCGGGGGTTGGTGAGCAGTTCTTC. Its translation is CASTPLGLAGVGEQFF.

This clonotype was seen ten or more times. The chain combines TRBV10-3 with TRBJ2-3, with D uncertain. V gave up 5 bases and J gave up 2 bases, with 8 bases separating them. This CDR3 region has 13 residues. Germline loops: CDR1 ENHRY, CDR2 SYGVKD. The CDR3 DNA reads as TGTGCCATCAGTATTGGAGACACAGATACGCAGTATTTT. It encodes CAISIGDTDTQYF.

This clonotype showed up just a few times. The J gene is TRBJ2-2, the V gene TRBV2; the match to TRBD2 covers 8 bases. Germline V lookup: CDR1 SNHLY, CDR2 FYNNEI. V lost 8 bases to trimming and J lost 0 bases; unmatched junction nucleotides: 2. This CDR3 is built from 14 residues. CDR3 bases: TGTGCCAGCGGTAGCGGGACGAACACCGGGGAGCTGTTTTTT. This sequence encodes CASGSGTNTGELFF.

This clonotype was found a few times. The chain combines TRBV7-8 with TRBJ2-7, with D perhaps matching TRBD1 or TRBD2 (5 bases each). The CDR3 has 15 residues. The V end was cut by 1 base, the J end by 3 bases, with 13 bases between. Germline-derived CDR1 and CDR2 are SGHVS and FQNEAQ. The CDR3: CASSLVDGTYYEQYF. The CDR3 region has the DNA TGTGCCAGCAGCTTAGTAGATGGGACCTACTACGAGCAGTACTTC. Drawing the rest from reference TRBV7-8 and TRBJ2-7, the complete variable domain is GAGVSQSPRYKVAKRGQDVALRCDPISGHVSLFWYQQALGQGPEFLTYFQNEAQLDKSGLPSDRFFAERPEGSVSTLKIQRTQQEDSAVYLCASSLVDGTYYEQYFGPGTRLTVT.

This clonotype showed up just a few times. This chain uses TRBV11-2 with TRBJ2-4; 10 bases align to TRBD1. CDR3 length: 16 amino acids. Trimming cost V 4 bases and J 6 bases; bases outside gene matches: 9. In germline, CDR1 is SGHAT, CDR2 FQNNGV. The CDR3 coding sequence is TGTGCCAGCAGCTCCCATGCCGGGACAGGGGTAAACATTCAGTACTTC. This gives the protein CASSSHAGTGVNIQYF.

This rearrangement joins TRBV6-5 to TRBJ2-1; D gene uncertain. Between the trimmed V and J ends, which lost 0 bases and 3 bases, there was a span of 12 bases. This CDR3 has 16 amino acids. Germline V gives CDR1 MNHEY, CDR2 SVGAGI. CDR3 nucleotide sequence: TGTGCCAGCAGTTACTCAACCAACATAGACTACAATGAGCAGTTCTTC. This sequence encodes CASSYSTNIDYNEQFF.